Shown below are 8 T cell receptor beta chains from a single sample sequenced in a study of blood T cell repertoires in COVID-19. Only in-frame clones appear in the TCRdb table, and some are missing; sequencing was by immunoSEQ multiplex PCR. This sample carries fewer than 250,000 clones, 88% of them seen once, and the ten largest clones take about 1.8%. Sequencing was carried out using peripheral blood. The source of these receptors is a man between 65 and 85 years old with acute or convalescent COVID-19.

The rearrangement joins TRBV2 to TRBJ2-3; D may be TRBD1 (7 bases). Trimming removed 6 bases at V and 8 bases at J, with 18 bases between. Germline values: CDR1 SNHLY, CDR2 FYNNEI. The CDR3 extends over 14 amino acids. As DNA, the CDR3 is TGTGCCAGCAGGGGGACAGCCGGAGGGATTACGCAGTATTTT. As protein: CASRGTAGGITQYF.

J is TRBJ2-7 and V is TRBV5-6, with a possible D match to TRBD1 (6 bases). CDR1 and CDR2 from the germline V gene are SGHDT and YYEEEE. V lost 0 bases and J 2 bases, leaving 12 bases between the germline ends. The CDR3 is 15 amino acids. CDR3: CASSLGGRGPYEQYF. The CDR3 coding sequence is TGTGCCAGCAGCTTGGGTGGCAGGGGTCCCTACGAGCAGTACTTC.

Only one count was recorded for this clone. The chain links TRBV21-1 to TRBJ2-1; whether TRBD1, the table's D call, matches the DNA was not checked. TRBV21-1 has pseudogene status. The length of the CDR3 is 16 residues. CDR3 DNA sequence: TGTGCCAGCAGCAAAGAGGGCAGGGTCAACCCCAATGAGCAGTTCTTC. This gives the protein CASSKEGRVNPNEQFF.

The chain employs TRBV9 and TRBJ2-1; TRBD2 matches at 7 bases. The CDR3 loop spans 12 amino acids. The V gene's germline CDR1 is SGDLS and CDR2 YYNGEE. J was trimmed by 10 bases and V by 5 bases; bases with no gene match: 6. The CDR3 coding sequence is TGTGCCAGCAGTCGACTAGCCCGGGAGCAGTTCTTC. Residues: CASSRLAREQFF.

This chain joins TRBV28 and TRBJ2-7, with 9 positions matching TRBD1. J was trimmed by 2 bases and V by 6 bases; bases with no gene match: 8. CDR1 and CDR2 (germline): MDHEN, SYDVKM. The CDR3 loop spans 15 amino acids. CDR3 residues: CASSPGTGPTYEQYF. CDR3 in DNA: TGTGCCAGCAGCCCAGGGACAGGGCCTACCTACGAGCAGTACTTC. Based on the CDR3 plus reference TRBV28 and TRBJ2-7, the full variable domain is DVKVTQSSRYLVKRTGEKVFLECVQDMDHENMFWYRQDPGLGLRLIYFSYDVKMKEKGDIPEGYSVSREKKERFSLILESASTNQTSMYLCASSPGTGPTYEQYFGPGTRLTVT.

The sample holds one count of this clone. The CDR3 DNA follows: TGTGCCAGCACCCTTGGGTCTCGAGGGATCACAGATACGCAGTATTTT. Translated, it gives CASTLGSRGITDTQYF. The V gene is TRBV28, the J gene TRBJ2-3, with TRBD2 as a possible D gene (5 bases). The CDR3 extends over 16 amino acids. Looked up from germline, CDR1 is MDHEN and CDR2 is SYDVKM. With 7 bases removed from V and 2 bases from J, the gap between germline ends came to 19 bases.

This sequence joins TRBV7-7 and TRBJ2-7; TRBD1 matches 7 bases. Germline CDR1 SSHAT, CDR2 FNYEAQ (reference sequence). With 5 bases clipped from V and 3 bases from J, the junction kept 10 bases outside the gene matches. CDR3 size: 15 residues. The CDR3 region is CASSLNRGKGYEQYF. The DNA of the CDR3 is TGTGCCAGCAGCCTAAACAGGGGAAAGGGCTACGAGCAGTACTTC.

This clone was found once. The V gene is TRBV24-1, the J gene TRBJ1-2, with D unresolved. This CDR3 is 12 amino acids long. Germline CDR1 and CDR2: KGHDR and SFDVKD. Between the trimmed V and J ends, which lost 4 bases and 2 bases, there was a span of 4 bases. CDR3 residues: CATSERNYGYTF. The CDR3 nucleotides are TGTGCCACCAGTGAGAGGAACTATGGCTACACCTTC.